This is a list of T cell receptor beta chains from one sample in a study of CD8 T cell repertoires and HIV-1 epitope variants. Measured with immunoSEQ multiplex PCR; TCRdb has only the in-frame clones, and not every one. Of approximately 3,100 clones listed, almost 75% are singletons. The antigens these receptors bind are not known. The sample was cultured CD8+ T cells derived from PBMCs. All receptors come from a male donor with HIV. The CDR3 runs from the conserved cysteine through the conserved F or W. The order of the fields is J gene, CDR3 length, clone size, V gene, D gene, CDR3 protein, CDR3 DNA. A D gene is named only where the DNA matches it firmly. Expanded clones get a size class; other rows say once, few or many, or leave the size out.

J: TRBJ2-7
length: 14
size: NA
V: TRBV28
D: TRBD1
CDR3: CASSSGTGESEQYF
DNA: TGTGCCAGCAGCTCAGGGACAGGGGAGAGCGAGCAGTACTTC

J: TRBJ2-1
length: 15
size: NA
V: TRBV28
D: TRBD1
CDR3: CASSATGGDSYEQFF
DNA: TGTGCCAGCAGTGCCACAGGGGGCGACTCATATGAGCAGTTCTTC

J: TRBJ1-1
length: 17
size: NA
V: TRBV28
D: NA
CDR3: CASSSRFGGAVNTEAFF
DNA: TGTGCCAGCAGTTCACGGTTCGGGGGCGCGGTGAACACTGAAGCTTTCTTT

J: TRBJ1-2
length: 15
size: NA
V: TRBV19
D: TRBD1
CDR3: CASTPGTGVYYGYTF
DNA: TGTGCCAGTACCCCTGGGACAGGGGTGTACTATGGCTACACCTTC

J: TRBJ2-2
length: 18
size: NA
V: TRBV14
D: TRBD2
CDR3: CASSQTRLAGGNTGELFF
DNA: TGTGCCAGCAGCCAAACCAGACTAGCGGGGGGTAACACCGGGGAGCTGTTTTTT

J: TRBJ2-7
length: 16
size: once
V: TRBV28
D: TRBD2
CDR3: CASRDFDSGKVGEQYF
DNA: TGTGCCAGCAGAGACTTCGATAGCGGGAAGGTTGGCGAGCAGTACTTC

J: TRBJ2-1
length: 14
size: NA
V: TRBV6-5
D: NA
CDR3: CASRRTSSYNEQFF
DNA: TGTGCCAGCAGACGGACATCCTCCTACAATGAGCAGTTCTTC

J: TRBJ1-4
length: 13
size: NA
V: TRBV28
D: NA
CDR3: CASRRDGIEKLFF
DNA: TGTGCCAGTCGGCGGGACGGGATTGAAAAACTGTTTTTT

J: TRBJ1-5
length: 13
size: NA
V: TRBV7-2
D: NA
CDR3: CASSLRPNQPQHF
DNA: TGTGCCAGCAGCTTACGGCCTAATCAGCCCCAGCATTTT

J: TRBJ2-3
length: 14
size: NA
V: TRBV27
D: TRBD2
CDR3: CASSLSGGADTQYF
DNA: TGTGCCAGCAGCCTCAGCGGGGGGGCAGATACGCAGTATTTT

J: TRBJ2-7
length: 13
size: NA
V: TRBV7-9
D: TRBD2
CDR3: CASSLSGSYEQYF
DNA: TGTGCCAGCAGCCTTAGCGGGAGCTACGAGCAGTACTTC

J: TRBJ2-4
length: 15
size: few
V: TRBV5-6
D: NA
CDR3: CASSLSGAAKNIQYF
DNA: TGTGCCAGCAGCTTGAGCGGTGCAGCCAAAAACATTCAGTACTTC

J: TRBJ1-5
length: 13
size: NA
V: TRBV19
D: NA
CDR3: CASSRQNNQPQHF
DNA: TGTGCCAGTAGCAGACAGAACAATCAGCCCCAGCATTTT

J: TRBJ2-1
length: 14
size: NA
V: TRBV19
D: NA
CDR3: CASADRSSYNEQFF
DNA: TGTGCCAGTGCCGACAGAAGCTCCTACAATGAGCAGTTCTTC

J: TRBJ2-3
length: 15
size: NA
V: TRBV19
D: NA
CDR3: CASSIEWSGTDTQYF
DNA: TGTGCCAGTAGTATCGAGTGGTCCGGCACAGATACGCAGTATTTT

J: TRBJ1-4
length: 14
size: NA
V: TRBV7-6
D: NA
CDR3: CASSFSETNEKLFF
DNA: TGTGCCAGCAGCTTTAGTGAGACTAATGAAAAACTGTTTTTT

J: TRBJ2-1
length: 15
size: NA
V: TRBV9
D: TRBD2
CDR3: CASSAPSGGAGEQFF
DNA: TGTGCCAGCAGCGCTCCTAGCGGGGGGGCCGGTGAGCAGTTCTTC

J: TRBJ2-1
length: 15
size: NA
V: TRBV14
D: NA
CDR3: CASSPFMLGYDEQFF
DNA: TGTGCCAGCAGCCCCTTTATGTTAGGGTACGATGAGCAGTTCTTC

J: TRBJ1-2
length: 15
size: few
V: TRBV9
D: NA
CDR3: CASSVVSSGSGGYTF
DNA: TGTGCCAGCAGCGTAGTTTCCTCCGGGTCCGGGGGCTACACCTTC

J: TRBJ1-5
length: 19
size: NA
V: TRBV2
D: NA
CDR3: CASSATSRDTRYSNQPQHF
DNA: TGTGCCAGCAGTGCAACATCCCGGGACACGCGGTATAGCAATCAGCCCCAGCATTTT

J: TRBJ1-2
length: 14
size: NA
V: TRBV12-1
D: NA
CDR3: CASSSPQGGYGYTF
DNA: TGTGCCAGCAGCTCCCCCCAGGGGGGCTATGGCTACACCTTC

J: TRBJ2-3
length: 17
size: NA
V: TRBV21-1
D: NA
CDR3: CASSSGHRVFERATQYF
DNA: TGTGCCAGCAGCTCGGGGCACCGAGTGTTTGAGAGGGCAACGCAGTATTTT

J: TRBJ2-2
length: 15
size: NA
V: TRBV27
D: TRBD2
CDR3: CASSDKAGGTGELFF
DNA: TGTGCCAGCAGCGACAAAGCGGGGGGAACCGGGGAGCTGTTTTTT

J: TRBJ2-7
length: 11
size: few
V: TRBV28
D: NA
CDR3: CASSALGSKYF
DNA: TGTGCCAGCAGTGCCCTGGGGTCAAAGTACTTC